The 8 T cell receptor beta chains given below trace back to one sample, sequenced in a study of breast tumors, draining lymph nodes, adjacent tissues. TCRdb used MiXCR to reprocess the multiplex PCR reads, holding one entry per CDR3 protein. The sample holds over 60,000 distinct CDR3 sequences, around 60% seen once. The sample taken for sequencing was breast tumor tissue. The receptors were gathered from a female donor with breast cancer. Some clones in this sample may be carry-over from other donors' samples.

This clonotype was seen ten or more times. This chain joins TRBV20-1 and TRBJ2-5; 7 nucleotides agree with TRBD1. Unmatched junction bases numbered 0, after V lost 3 bases and J lost 5 bases. The CDR3 sequence is 11 residues long. CDR1 is DFQATT, CDR2 SNEGSKA, per germline (reference sequence). CDR3 in amino acids: CSARDRETQYF. The CDR3, as DNA: TGCAGTGCTAGGGACAGGGAGACCCAGTACTTC.

The V and J genes are TRBV29-1 and TRBJ2-3, with D possibly being TRBD2 (6 bases). Looked up from germline, CDR1 is SQVTM and CDR2 is ANQGSEA. The CDR3 contains 13 residues. V lost 7 bases and J 4 bases, leaving 15 bases between the germline ends. The CDR3 protein is CSAILAGADTQYF. In DNA form, the CDR3 reads TGCAGCGCCATACTAGCTGGGGCAGATACGCAGTATTTT.

Here the CDR3 reads CASSPKTLTGGREKLFF. DNA of the CDR3: TGTGCCAGCAGTCCTAAGACCCTGACAGGGGGGAGAGAAAAACTGTTTTTT. The chain uses TRBV19 and TRBJ1-4; 9 bases fit TRBD1. The CDR3 has 17 residues. V was pared by 9 bases and J by 8 bases, with 19 bases of the junction left unmatched. CDR1 is LNHDA, CDR2 SQIVND, per germline (reference sequence).

This chain connects TRBV11-1 to TRBJ2-5, with 7 bases aligning to TRBD2. CDR3 length equals 17 residues. V shed 3 bases and J 2 bases; nucleotides not matched to a gene: 12. Germline-derived CDR1 and CDR2 are SGHAT and FQDESV (reference sequence). CDR3: CASSFSDGPAGQETQYF. The CDR3 DNA follows: TGTGCCAGCAGCTTTTCGGACGGGCCAGCGGGACAAGAGACCCAGTACTTC. Looking up the rest from reference TRBV11-1 and TRBJ2-5 gives the full variable domain: EAEVAQSPRYKITEKSQAVAFWCDPISGHATLYWYRQILGQGPELLVQFQDESVVDDSQLPKDRFSAERLKGVDSTLKIQPAELGDSAMYLCASSFSDGPAGQETQYFGPGTRLLVL.

The chain joins TRBV7-9 to TRBJ2-3; maybe TRBD2 (6 bases). Germline V gene data show CDR1 as SEHNR and CDR2 as FQNEAQ (reference sequence). CDR3 length equals 18 residues. V was shortened by 6 bases and J by 4 bases, with 26 bases between the two germline ends. The CDR3 sequence is CASSAPRAASALSDTQYF. The CDR3 region has the DNA TGTGCCAGCAGTGCCCCGCGGGCGGCTAGCGCCCTTTCAGATACGCAGTATTTT.

This clonotype was seen a single time. Since a much larger clone is just one base distant, this may be a read error. The V and J genes are TRBV9 and TRBJ1-1, with no clear D. The germline V and J ends were trimmed by 7 bases and 1 base, with 14 bases remaining between them. Germline CDR1 and CDR2: SGDLS and YYNGEE. The CDR3 spans 14 residues. Written as DNA, the CDR3 is TGTGCCAGCGGCCCCCGGACGGGGAACACTGAAGCTTTCTTT. It codes for CASGPRTGNTEAFF.

This clonotype was counted a single time. The chain is built from TRBV7-2 and TRBJ1-5, with D possibly matching TRBD1 (6 bases). CDR1 is SGHTA and CDR2 is FQGNSA in the germline V gene. The CDR3 consists of 15 residues. With 8 bases removed from V and 7 bases from J, the gap between germline ends came to 21 bases. This chain's CDR3 is CASSPFNGGQQPQHF. The DNA of the CDR3 is TGTGCCAGCTCACCTTTCAACGGGGGGCAACAGCCCCAGCATTTT.

The V call is TRBV2, the J call TRBJ2-7; perhaps TRBD2 as D (7 bases). This CDR3 has 13 residues. CDR1 and CDR2 from the germline V gene are SNHLY and FYNNEI. The CDR3 DNA reads TGTGCTAGCTTTTCGGGGGGCGCCTACGAGCAGTACTTC. Protein sequence: CASFSGGAYEQYF.